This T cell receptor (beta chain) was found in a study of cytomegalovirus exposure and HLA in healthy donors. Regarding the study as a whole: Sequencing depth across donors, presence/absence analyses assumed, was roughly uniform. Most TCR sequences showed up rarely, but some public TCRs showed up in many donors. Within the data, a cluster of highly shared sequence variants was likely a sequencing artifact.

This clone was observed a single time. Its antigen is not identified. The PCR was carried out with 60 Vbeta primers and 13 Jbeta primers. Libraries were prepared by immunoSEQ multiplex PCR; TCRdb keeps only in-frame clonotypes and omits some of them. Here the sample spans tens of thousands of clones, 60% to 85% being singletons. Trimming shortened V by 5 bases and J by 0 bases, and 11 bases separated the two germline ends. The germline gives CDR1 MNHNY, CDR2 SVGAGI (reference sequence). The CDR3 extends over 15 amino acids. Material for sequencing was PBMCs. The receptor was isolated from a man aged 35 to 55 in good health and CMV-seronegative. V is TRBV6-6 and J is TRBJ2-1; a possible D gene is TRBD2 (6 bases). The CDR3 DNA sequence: TGTGCCAGCAGTGGGACTGGGGGCTCCTACAATGAGCAGTTCTTC. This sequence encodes CASSGTGGSYNEQFF.